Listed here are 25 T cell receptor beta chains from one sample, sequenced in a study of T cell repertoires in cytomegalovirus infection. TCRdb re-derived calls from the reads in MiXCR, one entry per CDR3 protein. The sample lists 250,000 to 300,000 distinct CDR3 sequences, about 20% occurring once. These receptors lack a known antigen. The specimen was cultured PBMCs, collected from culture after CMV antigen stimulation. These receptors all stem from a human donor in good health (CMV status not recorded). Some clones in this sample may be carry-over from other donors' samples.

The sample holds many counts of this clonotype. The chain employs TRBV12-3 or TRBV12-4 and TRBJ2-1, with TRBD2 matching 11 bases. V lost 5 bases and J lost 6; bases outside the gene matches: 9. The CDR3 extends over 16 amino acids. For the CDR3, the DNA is TGTGCCAGCAGTCCCACTAGCGGGGGCCCTGTCAATGAGCAGTTCTTC. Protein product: CASSPTSGGPVNEQFF.

CDR3 protein: CASSLEEGALGFF. The CDR3 nucleotides are TGTGCCAGCAGCTTAGAAGAGGGGGCGCTAGGATTCTTC. V gene TRBV7-4 combines with J gene TRBJ2-1, with 7 bases lining up with TRBD1. The germline V gene has CDR1 SGHVT and CDR2 SQSDAQ. The V and J ends lost 1 base and 16 bases, in that order; junction bases with no gene match: 10. This CDR3 has 13 amino acids.

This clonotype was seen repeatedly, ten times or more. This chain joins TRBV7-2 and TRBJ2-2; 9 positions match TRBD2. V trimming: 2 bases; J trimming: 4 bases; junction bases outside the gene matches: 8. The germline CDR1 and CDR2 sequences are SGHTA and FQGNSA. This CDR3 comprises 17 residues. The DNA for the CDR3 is TGTGCCAGCAGCTTAAGGGTTTTAGCGGGAGTCACCGGGGAGCTGTTTTTT. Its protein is CASSLRVLAGVTGELFF.

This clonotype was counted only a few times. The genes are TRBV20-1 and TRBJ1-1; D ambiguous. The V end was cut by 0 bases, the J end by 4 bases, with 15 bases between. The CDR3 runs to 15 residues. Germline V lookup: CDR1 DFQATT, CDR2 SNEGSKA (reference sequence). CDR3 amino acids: CSARDLFARGTEAFF. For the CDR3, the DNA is TGCAGTGCTAGAGATCTTTTCGCCAGAGGCACTGAAGCTTTCTTT.

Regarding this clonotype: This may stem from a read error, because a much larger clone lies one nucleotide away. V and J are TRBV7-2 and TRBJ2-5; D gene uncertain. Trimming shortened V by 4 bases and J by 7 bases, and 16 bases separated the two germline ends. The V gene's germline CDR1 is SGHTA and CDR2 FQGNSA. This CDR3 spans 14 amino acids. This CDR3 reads CASSSVTPPATQYF. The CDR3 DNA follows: TGTGCCAGCAGCTCGGTAACTCCTCCGGCGACCCAGTACTTC.

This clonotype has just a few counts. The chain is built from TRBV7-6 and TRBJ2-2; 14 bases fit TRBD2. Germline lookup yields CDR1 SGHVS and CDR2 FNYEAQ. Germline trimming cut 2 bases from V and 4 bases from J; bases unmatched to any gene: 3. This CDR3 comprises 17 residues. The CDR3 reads CASSLQTSGRVTGELFF. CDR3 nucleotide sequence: TGTGCCAGCAGCTTACAGACTAGCGGGAGGGTCACCGGGGAGCTGTTTTTT.

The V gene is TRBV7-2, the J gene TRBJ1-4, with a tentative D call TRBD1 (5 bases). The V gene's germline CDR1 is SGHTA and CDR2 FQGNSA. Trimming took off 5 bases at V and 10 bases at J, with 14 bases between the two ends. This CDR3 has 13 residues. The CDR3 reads CASSQLGVGKLFF. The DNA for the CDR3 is TGTGCCAGCAGCCAACTGGGGGTCGGAAAACTGTTTTTT.

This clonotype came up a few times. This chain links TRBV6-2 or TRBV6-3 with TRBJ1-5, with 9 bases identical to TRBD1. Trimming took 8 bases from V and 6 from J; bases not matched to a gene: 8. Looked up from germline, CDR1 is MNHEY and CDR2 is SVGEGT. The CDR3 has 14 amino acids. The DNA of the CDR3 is TGTGCCAGCGCCGGGACAGGGACGGTTCAGCCCCAGCATTTT. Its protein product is CASAGTGTVQPQHF.

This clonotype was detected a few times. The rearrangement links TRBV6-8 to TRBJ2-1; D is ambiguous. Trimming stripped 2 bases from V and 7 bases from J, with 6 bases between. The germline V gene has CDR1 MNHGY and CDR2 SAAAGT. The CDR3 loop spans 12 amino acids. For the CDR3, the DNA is TGTGCCAGCAGTTACAATGGGAATGAGCAGTTCTTC. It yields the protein CASSYNGNEQFF.

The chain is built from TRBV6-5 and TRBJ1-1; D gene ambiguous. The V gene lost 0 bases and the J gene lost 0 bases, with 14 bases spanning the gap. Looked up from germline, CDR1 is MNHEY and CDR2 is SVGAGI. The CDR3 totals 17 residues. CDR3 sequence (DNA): TGTGCCAGCAGTTACTCTATCGATAAACACATGAACACTGAAGCTTTCTTT. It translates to CASSYSIDKHMNTEAFF.

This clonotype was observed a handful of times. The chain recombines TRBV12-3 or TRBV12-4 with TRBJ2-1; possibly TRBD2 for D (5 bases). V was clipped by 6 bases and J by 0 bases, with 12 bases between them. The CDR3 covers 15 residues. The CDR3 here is CASSLSDYSYNEQFF. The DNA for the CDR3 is TGTGCCAGCAGCCTCAGTGACTACTCCTACAATGAGCAGTTCTTC.

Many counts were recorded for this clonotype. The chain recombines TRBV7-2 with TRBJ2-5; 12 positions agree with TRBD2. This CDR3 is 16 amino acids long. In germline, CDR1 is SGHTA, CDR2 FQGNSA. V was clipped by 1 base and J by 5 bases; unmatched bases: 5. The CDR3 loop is CASSLVVLAGGETQYF. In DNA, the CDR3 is TGTGCCAGCAGCTTAGTTGTCCTAGCGGGAGGGGAGACCCAGTACTTC. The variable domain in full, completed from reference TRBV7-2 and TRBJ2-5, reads GAGVSQSPSNKVTEKGKDVELRCDPISGHTALYWYRQSLGQGLEFLIYFQGNSAPDKSGLPSDRFSAERTGGSVSTLTIQRTQQEDSAVYLCASSLVVLAGGETQYFGPGTRLLVL.

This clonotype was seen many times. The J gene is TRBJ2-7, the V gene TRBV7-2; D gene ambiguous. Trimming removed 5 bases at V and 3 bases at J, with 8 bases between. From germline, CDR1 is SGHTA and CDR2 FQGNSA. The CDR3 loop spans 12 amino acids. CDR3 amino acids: CASSPPNYEQYF. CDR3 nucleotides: TGTGCCAGCAGCCCCCCGAACTACGAGCAGTACTTC.

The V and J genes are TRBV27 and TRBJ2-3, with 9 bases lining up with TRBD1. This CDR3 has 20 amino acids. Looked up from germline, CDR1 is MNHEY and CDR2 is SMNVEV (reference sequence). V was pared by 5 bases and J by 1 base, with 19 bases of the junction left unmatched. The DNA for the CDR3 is TGTGCCAGCAGTAGCCCCACAGGGGGCGAGGGGCATTTCCGCACAGATACGCAGTATTTT. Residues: CASSSPTGGEGHFRTDTQYF.

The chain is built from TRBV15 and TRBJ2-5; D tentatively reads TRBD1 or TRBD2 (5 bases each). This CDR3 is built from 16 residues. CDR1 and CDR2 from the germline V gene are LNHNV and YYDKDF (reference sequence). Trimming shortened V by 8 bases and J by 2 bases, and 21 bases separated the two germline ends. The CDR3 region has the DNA TGTGCCACCCGTAGAAGGGGTGAGGGGCCGCAAGAGACCCAGTACTTC. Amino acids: CATRRRGEGPQETQYF. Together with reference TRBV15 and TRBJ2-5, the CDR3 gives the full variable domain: DAMVIQNPRYQVTQFGKPVTLSCSQTLNHNVMYWYQQKSSQAPKLLFHYYDKDFNNEADTPDNFQSRRPNTSFCFLDIRSPGLGDTAMYLCATRRRGEGPQETQYFGPGTRLLVL.

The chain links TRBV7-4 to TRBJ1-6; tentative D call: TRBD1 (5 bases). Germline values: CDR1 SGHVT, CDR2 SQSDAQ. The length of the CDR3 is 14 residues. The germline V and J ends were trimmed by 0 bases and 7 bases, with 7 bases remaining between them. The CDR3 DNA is TGTGCCAGCAGCTTAGCATCAGGGAATTCACCCCTCCACTTT. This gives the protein CASSLASGNSPLHF.

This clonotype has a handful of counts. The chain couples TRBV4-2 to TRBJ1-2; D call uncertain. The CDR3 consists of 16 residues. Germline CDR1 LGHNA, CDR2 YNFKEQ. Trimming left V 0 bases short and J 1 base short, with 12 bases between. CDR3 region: CASSQEWREYNYGYTF. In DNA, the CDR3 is TGTGCCAGCAGCCAAGAATGGAGGGAATATAACTATGGCTACACCTTC.

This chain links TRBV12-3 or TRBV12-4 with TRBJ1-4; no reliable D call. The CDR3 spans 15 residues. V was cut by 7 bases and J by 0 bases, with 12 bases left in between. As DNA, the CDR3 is TGTGCCAGCACCCTTAACGGTGCAACTAATGAAAAACTGTTTTTT. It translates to CASTLNGATNEKLFF.

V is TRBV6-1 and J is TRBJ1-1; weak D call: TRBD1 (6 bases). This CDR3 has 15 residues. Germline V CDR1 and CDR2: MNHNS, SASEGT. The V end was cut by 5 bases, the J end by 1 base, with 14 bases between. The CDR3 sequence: CASSYGGHPNTEAFF. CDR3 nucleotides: TGTGCCAGCAGTTATGGGGGGCATCCGAACACTGAAGCTTTCTTT.

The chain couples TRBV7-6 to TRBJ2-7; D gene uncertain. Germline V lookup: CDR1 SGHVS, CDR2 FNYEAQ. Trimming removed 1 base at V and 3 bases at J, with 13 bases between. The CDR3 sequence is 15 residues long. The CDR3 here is CASSLEGSGSYEQYF. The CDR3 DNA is TGTGCCAGCAGCTTAGAAGGGTCTGGCAGCTACGAGCAGTACTTC.

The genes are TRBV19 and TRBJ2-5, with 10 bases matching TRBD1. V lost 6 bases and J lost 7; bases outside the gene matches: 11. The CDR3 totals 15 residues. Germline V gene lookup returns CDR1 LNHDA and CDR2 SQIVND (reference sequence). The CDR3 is CASRPGQGNYGTQYF. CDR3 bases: TGTGCCAGTAGACCGGGACAGGGGAATTACGGGACCCAGTACTTC.

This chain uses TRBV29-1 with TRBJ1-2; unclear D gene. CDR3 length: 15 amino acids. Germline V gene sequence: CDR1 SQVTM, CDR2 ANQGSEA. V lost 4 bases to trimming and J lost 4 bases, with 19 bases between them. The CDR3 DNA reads TGCAGCGTTGTTACAATGGCAGTCAATCCCTATGGCTACACCTTC. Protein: CSVVTMAVNPYGYTF. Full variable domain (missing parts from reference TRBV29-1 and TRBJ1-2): SAVISQKPSRDICQRGTSLTIQCQVDSQVTMMFWYRQQPGQSLTLIATANQGSEATYESGFVIDKFPISRPNLTFSTLTVSNMSPEDSSIYLCSVVTMAVNPYGYTFGSGTRLTVV.

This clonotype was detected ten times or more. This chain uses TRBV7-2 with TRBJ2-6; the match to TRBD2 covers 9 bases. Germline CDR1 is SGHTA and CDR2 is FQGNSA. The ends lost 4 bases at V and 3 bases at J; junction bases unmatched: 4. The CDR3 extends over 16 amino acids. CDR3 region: CASSSPSGVGANVLTF. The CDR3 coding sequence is TGTGCCAGCAGCTCACCTAGCGGGGTTGGGGCCAACGTCCTGACTTTC. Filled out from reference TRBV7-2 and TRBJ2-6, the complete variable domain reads GAGVSQSPSNKVTEKGKDVELRCDPISGHTALYWYRQSLGQGLEFLIYFQGNSAPDKSGLPSDRFSAERTGGSVSTLTIQRTQQEDSAVYLCASSSPSGVGANVLTFGAGSRLTVL.

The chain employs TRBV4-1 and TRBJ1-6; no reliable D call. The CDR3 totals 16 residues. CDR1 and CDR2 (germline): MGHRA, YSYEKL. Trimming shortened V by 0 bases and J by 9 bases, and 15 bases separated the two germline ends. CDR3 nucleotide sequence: TGCGCCAGCAGCCAAGATCCGGCAGGATCTGGTTCACCCCTCCACTTT. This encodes CASSQDPAGSGSPLHF.

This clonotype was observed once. The CDR3, as DNA: TGTGCCAGTAGTATTATGGACAGGTCTTCTGATGGCTACACCTTC. Translated, it gives CASSIMDRSSDGYTF. This chain connects TRBV19 to TRBJ1-2; TRBD1 matches 7 bases. This CDR3 has 15 residues. CDR1 is LNHDA, CDR2 SQIVND, per germline (reference sequence). Unmatched junction bases numbered 10, after V lost 3 bases and J lost 6 bases.